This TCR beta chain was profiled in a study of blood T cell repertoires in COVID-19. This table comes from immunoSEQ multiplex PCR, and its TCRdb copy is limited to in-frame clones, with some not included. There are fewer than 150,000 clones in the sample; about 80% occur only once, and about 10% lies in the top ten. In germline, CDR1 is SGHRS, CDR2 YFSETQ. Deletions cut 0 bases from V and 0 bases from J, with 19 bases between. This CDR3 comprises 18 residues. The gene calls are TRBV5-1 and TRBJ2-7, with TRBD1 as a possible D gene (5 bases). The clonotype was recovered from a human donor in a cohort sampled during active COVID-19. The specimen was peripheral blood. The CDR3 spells CASSLGPPSTGLSYEQYF. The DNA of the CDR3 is TGCGCCAGCAGCTTGGGCCCTCCGAGTACAGGCCTCTCCTACGAGCAGTACTTC.